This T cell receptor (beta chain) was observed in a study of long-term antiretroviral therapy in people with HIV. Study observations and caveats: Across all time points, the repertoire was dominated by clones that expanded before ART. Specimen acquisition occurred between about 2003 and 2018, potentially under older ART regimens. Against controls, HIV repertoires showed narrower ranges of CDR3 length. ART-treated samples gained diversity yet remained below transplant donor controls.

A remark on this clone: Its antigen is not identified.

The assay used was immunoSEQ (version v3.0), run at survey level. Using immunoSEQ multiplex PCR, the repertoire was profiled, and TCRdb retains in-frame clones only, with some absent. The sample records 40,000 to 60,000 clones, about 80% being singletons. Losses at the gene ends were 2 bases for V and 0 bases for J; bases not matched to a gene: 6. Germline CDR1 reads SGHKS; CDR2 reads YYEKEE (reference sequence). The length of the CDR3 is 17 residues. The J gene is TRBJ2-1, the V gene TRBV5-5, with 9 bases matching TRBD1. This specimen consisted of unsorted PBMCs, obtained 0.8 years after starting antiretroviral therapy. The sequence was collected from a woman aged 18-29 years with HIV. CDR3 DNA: TGTGCCAGCAGCTTTACAGGGGGCGGAAGCTCCTACAATGAGCAGTTCTTC. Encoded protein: CASSFTGGGSSYNEQFF.